This TCR beta chain was retrieved from a study of cytomegalovirus exposure and HLA in healthy donors (dated by TCRdb to about 2017). With respect to the entire study: An earlier analysis of 550 to 700 of the donors reported 250 to 350 Gb of sequence data and 117 million unique TCR beta sequences from about 179 million T cells. Roughly 300 gigabases of sequencing data and some 85 million unique TCR sequences were included in an early release covering roughly 600 HLA-typed donors. Of the roughly 400 genotyped donors, 80% to 90% were placed in the genetic ancestry cluster associated with self-reported Caucasian donors. The study aimed to test whether signatures of past pathogen exposure could be identified by cataloging public T cell receptors. The T cell repertoires of 666 subjects were profiled by immunosequencing and related to cytomegalovirus serostatus. A separate validation cohort of more than 100 different subjects was used in addition to the roughly 670-subject first cohort. To predict cytomegalovirus infection status, the study brought together high-throughput TCR immunosequencing, statistical association of individual TCRs with disease status, and machine learning. A later analysis re-analyzed previously published TCR beta repertoires from about 600 donors and added high-resolution HLA genotyping to study TCR occurrence patterns. The later analysis used no new phenotypic data to find candidate immune exposures, relying instead on TCR beta sequences and their occurrence across donors. An earlier analysis of around 640 of the donors used high-throughput TCR beta sequencing to judge whether each TCR beta V gene segment behaved as functional or pseudogenic. Donor age, sex, ethnicity and CMV serostatus were compiled together with the repertoire data. A later genetic analysis used genome-wide SNP genotypes for about 65% of the roughly 700 donors, treating that subset as a discovery cohort. All discovery cohort repertoires had been generated on a single sequencing platform. Class I and class II HLA loci were covered by the typing at four-digit resolution. The number of donors typed differed by locus, with about 629-640 for A, B, C, DRB1 and DQB1, 522 for DQA1, 606 for DPA1, and approximately 470 for DPB1. Four or five DR-DQ haplotypes were treated as single units for association and clustering because of strong linkage in the cohort. On average, over 200,000 unique TCR beta nucleotide sequences were sequenced per donor among roughly 430 genotyped donors of the cohort, with roughly a sixth of those sequences being non-productive.

At the junction V is shortened by 4 bases and J by 9 bases; bases outside the gene matches: 11. The CDR3 covers 15 residues, taking in both the cysteine and the phenylalanine. Of all the DNA, just the CDR3 is kept, 45 bases in frame from base 1. CDR1 and CDR2 are read off the germline V gene as SGHTA and FQGNSA. Paper-wide results and their limitations: According to a later genetic analysis, donors in an Asian-associated ancestry cluster had fewer N-insertions in productive TCRs than the approximately 690-donor mean. In vitro tests confirmed that a few of the cytomegalovirus-associated TCR beta chains recognize cytomegalovirus antigens. Roughly uniform sequencing depth across donors was assumed in presence/absence analyses, although this assumption may not hold. The authors suggested that the approach could potentially be generalized to other disease states and immunological phenotypes. Most CMV-associated TCR beta chains appeared to be HLA-restricted in a later analysis, and the HLA associations seemed to be driven largely by CMV exposure. V-gene and J-gene trimming of TCR beta chains was associated with a missense DCLRE1C variant in a later genetic analysis, and the association was replicated in an independent cohort. Correlated functional status among segregating V segments might be attributable to linkage disequilibrium, but an unknown experimental factor could not be ruled out. Immune exposure information for the cohort was limited to CMV serostatus. About 15 rarely observed V segments, including chromosome 9 orphons, were excluded from the earlier analysis of several hundred of the donors because counts were too low. A group of highly shared sequence variants was considered likely to be a technical artifact of the sequencing pipeline. Some IMGT-functional V segments, including TRBV6-2 and TRBV6-3, could not be told apart with the 87-base-pair reads, so those segments were excluded. HLA typing was unavailable for some donors at each locus, so association tests used only the typed subset. A further reported finding was that TCR beta sequences accurately predicted the HLA-A and HLA-B alleles for most subjects in the first cohort. The classifier was reported to diagnose cytomegalovirus status with high specificity and sensitivity in both the original cohort and the validation cohort. The study listed over 150 TCR beta chains as associated with cytomegalovirus. According to a later analysis, TCR association rates differed among HLA loci, with DRB1 alleles showing the most associated TCRs and HLA-C alleles showing the fewest. In a later analysis, HLA-associated TCR beta chains were found to be more clonally expanded and to have lower generation probabilities than equally common non-associated chains. In this cohort, only TCR beta chains were sequenced, and detectable features were limited by the absence of alpha or paired-chain data. Broadly in line with IMGT annotations, most TCR beta V segments showed up in productive rearrangements about 87% or about 30% of the time in an earlier analysis of several hundred of the donors. A later analysis associated about 17,000 TCR beta sequences with specific HLA alleles at a false discovery rate of 0.05. In a later analysis, several top co-occurrence clusters were reported to appear linked to parvovirus B19, influenza, CMV and Epstein-Barr virus. Strong co-occurrence of HLA alleles, especially DR and DQ, made assigning TCR associations to individual alleles difficult. While some public TCRs were present in many individuals, most TCR sequences turned up only very rarely across donors.

As to this clone: The target of this receptor is not known. The sample holds no much larger clone one base away, and base qualities are not on file.

The cohort comprised around 700 healthy bone marrow donors. Cohort members were all nominally healthy when sampled, although unrecorded immune exposures were likely present. The donor was CMV seropositive and was included in the group of approximately 300 seropositive cohort members. A peripheral blood sample was provided by each donor, and peripheral blood mononuclear cells were used for TCR beta sequencing. Genomic DNA was extracted from the blood cell samples with the Qiagen DNeasy Blood Extraction Kit. The library was made by the immunoSEQ multiplex PCR assay. The multiplex PCR relied on a mix of 60 forward primers for TCR Vbeta segments and 13 reverse primers for TCR Jbeta segments. The CDR3 region of rearranged TCR beta genes was amplified from genomic DNA with a multiplex PCR assay. The amplified TCR beta libraries were sequenced on the Illumina HiSeq System as 87-base-pair reads. As for how the authors treated the data: In a later analysis, approximately 74 million unique TCR beta chains were counted across the 690 or so repertoires, and roughly 9.9 million of these chains were shared by at least two donors. Raw reads were error-corrected and collapsed into unique sequences with a nearest-neighbor algorithm that merged closely related sequences to remove PCR and sequencing errors. To assign V, D and J gene segments, CDR3 sequences were aligned to IMGT reference sequences. Each retained sequence needed at least a six-nucleotide match to both a V gene segment and a J gene segment. Rearrangements were classified as productive when the CDR3 lacked stop codons and remained in frame with V and J, and all other rearrangements were classified as non-productive. Following IMGT convention, CDR3 was defined as the stretch from the second conserved V-encoded cysteine to the conserved J-encoded phenylalanine. The earlier analysis of 450 to 750 of the donors excluded any sequence lacking an unambiguous match to a single V gene segment. An earlier analysis of 550 to 650 of the donors classified V segments as functional when productive rearrangements were above 56.7% and as segregating when the standard deviation between donors was above 5%. A statistical classification framework was built for diagnosing cytomegalovirus status from the catalog of TCR beta chain sequences. In a later analysis, TCR nucleotide sequences were compared against IMGT/GENE-DB human TR gene sequences so that V and J genes could be assigned. Using the TCRdist pipeline, a later analysis assigned CDR3 sequences along with most-parsimonious VDJ recombination scenarios. In a later analysis, every TCR beta chain was defined by the combination of its CDR3 amino acid sequence and its V-gene family, and reads without a unique V-gene family were dropped. A later analysis removed 592 highly shared, low-generation-probability nucleotide sequences to deal with suspected cross-contamination and a sequencing artifact. In a later analysis, a clonal expansion index for each public chain was calculated from normalized within-repertoire ranks of inferred template counts. In a later analysis, generation probabilities were computed with a VDJ recombination model fitted to out-of-frame rearrangements, and the resulting probabilities were checked against IGoR. In a later analysis, TCR-TCR, TCR-HLA and TCR-CMV co-occurrence was scored with hypergeometric tests, and a repertoire-size bias correction was applied to TCR pairs. A later analysis estimated false discovery rates by permuting HLA or CMV assignments 20 times. In a later analysis, co-occurring TCRs were grouped using DBSCAN, with TCRdist sequence similarity added in when clustering inside HLA-allele-positive subsets. For co-occurrence clustering, repertoires with fewer than 30,000 or more than 120,000 public chains were excluded, along with 5 or 6 repertoires with anomalous nucleotide sharing. This is the immuneACCESS table as TCRdb keeps it, with only in-frame sequences that have V and J called. A part of the clones is gone; compared with another copy, unresolved V genes explain less than half, and the rest is unexplained. Clonal size and the V and J genes are those of that table, whereas D and trimming came from the DNA. In this sample the table shows fewer than 90,000 clones, about 70% of which occur a single time. The ten largest clonotypes hold roughly 7.2% of the sample.

The clonotype was recovered from a man in his forties or fifties in good health and CMV-seropositive. Recombination linked TRBV7-2 to TRBJ2-1; the central 8 bases match TRBD2. The sequenced material came from PBMCs. The DNA is TGTGCCAGCAGCTGGGCGGGAGGCCCAGGGAGTGAGCAGTTCTTC. This gives the protein CASSWAGGPGSEQFF.